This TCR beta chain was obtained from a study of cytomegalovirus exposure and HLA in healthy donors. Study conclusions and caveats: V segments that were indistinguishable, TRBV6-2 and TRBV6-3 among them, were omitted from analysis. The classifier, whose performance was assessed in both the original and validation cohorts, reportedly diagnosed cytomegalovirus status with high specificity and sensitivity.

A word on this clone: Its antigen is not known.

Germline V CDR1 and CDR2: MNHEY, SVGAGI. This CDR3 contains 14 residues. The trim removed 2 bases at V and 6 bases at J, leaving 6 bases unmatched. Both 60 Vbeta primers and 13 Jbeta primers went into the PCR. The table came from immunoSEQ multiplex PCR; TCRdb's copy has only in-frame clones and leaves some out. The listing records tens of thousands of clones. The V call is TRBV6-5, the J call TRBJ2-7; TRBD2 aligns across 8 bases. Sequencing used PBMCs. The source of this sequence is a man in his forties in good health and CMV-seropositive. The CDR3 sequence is CASSYRSGNGEQYF. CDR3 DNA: TGTGCCAGCAGTTACCGTAGCGGGAACGGCGAGCAGTACTTC.